This TCR beta chain comes out of a study of T cell repertoires in cytomegalovirus infection. Background on the study: It was recently identified HLA-C-restricted and well-studied HLA-B-restricted CMV epitopes that the study used. Indications of both CMV infection and matching HLA type were provided by public TCR beta signatures.

Study results and caveats: Adding up the frequency of public TCR beta families identified people who carried CMV plus the relevant HLA. HLA-C-restricted CMV-specific TCR beta clonotypes were dominant in the ex vivo response.

A single record per CDR3 protein comes from TCRdb applying MiXCR to the reads. The profile shows 700,000 to 950,000 distinct CDR3 sequences, about 31% of them singletons. This clonotype occurred a few times. As yet, its antigen is unknown. Germline V gene lookup returns CDR1 SGHNT and CDR2 YENEEA. V dropped 4 bases and J dropped 5; count of bases not matched to a gene: 10. The CDR3 sequence is 15 residues long. The sequence was collected from a human donor in good health (CMV status not recorded). Some clones in this sample may be carry-over from other donors' samples. The material was cultured CD8+ T cells from PBMCs, obtained from culture after CMV antigen stimulation. The chain uses TRBV11-3 and TRBJ2-5, with 7 bases identical to TRBD2. CDR3 DNA: TGTGCCAGCAGCTCCAGGACTAGTACCCCGGAGACCCAGTACTTC. Encoded protein: CASSSRTSTPETQYF.